The clone carrying this T cell receptor beta chain was detected once. The target antigen is unknown. The junction and the germline gene differ at one end; a read error may be behind it. RNA was extracted from bulk tissue without any cell sorting. The data stem from a study of tumor and adjacent non-tumor tissue in lung cancer. A modified ARM-PCR protocol with three rounds of nested PCR amplified TCRbeta. TCRdb re-derived calls from the multiplex PCR reads in MiXCR, one entry per CDR3 protein. The sample has tens of thousands of distinct CDR3 sequences; approximately 63% are singletons. This CDR3 spans 13 amino acids. Germline V gene lookup returns CDR1 MNHNY and CDR2 SVGAGI (reference sequence). Regarding the study as a whole: Tumor repertoires had a smaller top 100 clone share than normal lung.

J is TRBJ1-3 and V is TRBV6-6; D may be TRBD1 (5 bases). Specimen: lung tumor tissue. The TCR sequence derives from a man in his fifties with non-small cell lung cancer. CDR3 coding DNA: TGCGCCAGCAGGACACCCTCTAGAAACACCATATATTTT. As protein: CASRTPSRNTIYF.